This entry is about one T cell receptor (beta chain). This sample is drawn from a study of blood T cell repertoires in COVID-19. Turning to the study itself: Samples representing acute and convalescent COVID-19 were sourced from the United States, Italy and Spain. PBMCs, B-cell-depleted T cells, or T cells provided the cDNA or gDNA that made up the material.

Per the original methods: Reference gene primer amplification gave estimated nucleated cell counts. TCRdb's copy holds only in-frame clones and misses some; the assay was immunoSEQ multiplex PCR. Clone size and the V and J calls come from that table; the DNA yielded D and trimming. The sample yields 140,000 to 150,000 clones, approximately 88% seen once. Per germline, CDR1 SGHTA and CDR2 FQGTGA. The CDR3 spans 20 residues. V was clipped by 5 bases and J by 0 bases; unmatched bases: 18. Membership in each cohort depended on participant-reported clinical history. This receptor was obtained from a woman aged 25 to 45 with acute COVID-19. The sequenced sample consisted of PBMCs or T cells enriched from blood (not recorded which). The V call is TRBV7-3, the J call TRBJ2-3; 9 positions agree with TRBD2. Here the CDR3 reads CASSTPRPREGLRSTDTQYF. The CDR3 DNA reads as TGTGCCAGCAGCACCCCCCGTCCGCGGGAGGGCCTACGTAGCACAGATACGCAGTATTTT.